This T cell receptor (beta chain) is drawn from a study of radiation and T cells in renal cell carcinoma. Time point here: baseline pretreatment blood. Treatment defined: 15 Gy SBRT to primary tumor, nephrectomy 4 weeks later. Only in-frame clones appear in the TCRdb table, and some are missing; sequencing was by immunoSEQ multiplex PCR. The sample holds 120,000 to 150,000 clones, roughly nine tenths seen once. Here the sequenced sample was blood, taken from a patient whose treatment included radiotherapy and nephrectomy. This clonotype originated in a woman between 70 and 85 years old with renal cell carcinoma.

The CDR3 coding sequence is TGCGCCAGCAGCTTGACAGGGTCGGCAGAAAAACTGTTTTTT. This encodes CASSLTGSAEKLFF. The J gene is TRBJ1-4, the V gene TRBV5-1; perhaps TRBD1 as D (6 bases). The V and J ends lost 1 base and 8 bases respectively, with 12 bases between them. There are 14 residues in the CDR3. The germline V gene has CDR1 SGHRS and CDR2 YFSETQ.